This T cell receptor beta chain was recorded in a study of somatic mutations in cytotoxic T cells in rheumatoid arthritis. Study-level background: Purity of nearly 100% was reached when some V beta antibody-stained T-cell populations were flow-sorted, including V beta1+ cells sequenced for TCRB.

This CDR3 spans 15 amino acids. Germline-derived CDR1 and CDR2 are LNHDA and SQIVND (reference sequence). Trimming cost V 8 bases and J 1 base, with 17 bases left between them. Clones were read by immunoSEQ multiplex PCR, and TCRdb kept only the in-frame ones, dropping some. The sample yields under 30,000 clones, roughly 74% seen once. On this clone itself: The antigen is unknown.

Study-level results: For rheumatoid arthritis patients, the slight TRBV07 underrepresentation lacked multiple-comparison adjustment.

V and J are TRBV19 and TRBJ1-2; D is unclear. The sample taken for sequencing was CD8+ T cells sorted from blood. The clonotype comes from a woman between 18 and 30 years old in good health. CDR3 sequence (DNA): TGTGCCAGTCACCCTAGGGCCGAAGTTAACTATGGCTACACCTTC. This codes for CASHPRAEVNYGYTF.